These 31 T cell receptor beta chains were all obtained from the same sample, sequenced in a study of T cell repertoires in cytomegalovirus infection. Their specific antigens are unknown. TCRdb re-called the reads with MiXCR, one entry per CDR3 protein. The sample consists of roughly 700,000 distinct CDR3 sequences, around 30% of them appearing once. The sequenced sample was cultured PBMCs, obtained from culture after CMV antigen stimulation. Receptor source: a human donor in good health (CMV status not recorded). Some clones in this sample may be carry-over from other donors' samples.

V is TRBV5-4 and J is TRBJ2-5; 8 bases are a match to TRBD2. The germline CDR1 and CDR2 sequences are SGHNT and YYREEE (reference sequence). This CDR3 contains 15 residues. The J segment lost 2 bases and the V segment lost 7 bases, leaving 10 bases of the junction unmatched. The CDR3 is CASRSSVAGQETQYF. As DNA, the CDR3 is TGTGCCAGCCGAAGCTCGGTAGCGGGGCAAGAGACCCAGTACTTC.

The J gene is TRBJ1-4, the V gene TRBV12-3 or TRBV12-4; 7 nucleotides align to TRBD1. V dropped 8 bases and J dropped 4; count of bases not matched to a gene: 4. This CDR3 region has 13 residues. CDR3 bases: TGTGCCAGCGGGCGACAGGGTAATGAAAAACTGTTTTTT. This encodes CASGRQGNEKLFF.

The chain recombines TRBV7-8 with TRBJ1-2; D remains unclear. Trimming removed 5 bases at V and 0 bases at J, with 4 bases between. CDR1 and CDR2 (germline): SGHVS, FQNEAQ. The CDR3 runs to 12 residues. The CDR3 sequence is CASSNSNYGYTF. Written as DNA, the CDR3 is TGTGCCAGCAGCAATTCTAACTATGGCTACACCTTC.

The gene calls are TRBV2 and TRBJ1-2; 7 nucleotides line up with TRBD1. This CDR3 spans 14 amino acids. With V trimmed by 7 bases and J by 1 base, 6 bases remained unmatched. Germline V gene data show CDR1 as SNHLY and CDR2 as FYNNEI. DNA for the CDR3: TGTGCCAGCAACCCGCAGGGGGTTAACTATGGCTACACCTTC. It encodes CASNPQGVNYGYTF.

The chain's CDR3 is CAGLRDLNSPLHF. Here the CDR3 DNA reads TGTGCCGGCCTCAGGGACTTGAATTCACCCCTCCACTTT. The V gene is TRBV30, the J gene TRBJ1-6; D might be TRBD1 (5 bases). The ends were cut back, 8 bases at V and 7 bases at J, with 15 bases in the middle. Germline lookup yields CDR1 GTSNPN and CDR2 SVGIG (reference sequence). The CDR3 has 13 amino acids.

This chain uses TRBV6-5 with TRBJ1-1; D remains ambiguous. Germline lookup yields CDR1 MNHEY and CDR2 SVGAGI. The ends were cut back, 2 bases at V and 5 bases at J, with 12 bases in the middle. The CDR3 loop spans 14 amino acids. The CDR3 loop is CASSYGVENTEAFF. CDR3 DNA sequence: TGTGCCAGCAGTTACGGGGTAGAGAATACTGAAGCTTTCTTT.

This clonotype was detected only a few times. J is TRBJ2-1 and V is TRBV6-1; the match to TRBD2 covers 9 bases. Germline CDR1 MNHNS, CDR2 SASEGT. V lost 5 bases and J lost 8; bases outside the gene matches: 13. CDR3 length: 16 residues. CDR3 in amino acids: CASSPQPPGLADEQFF. In nucleotides, the CDR3 is TGTGCCAGCAGTCCCCAGCCTCCGGGACTAGCCGATGAGCAGTTCTTC.

This clonotype was counted a few times. The rearrangement links TRBV7-6 to TRBJ2-2; D may be TRBD2 (5 bases). Germline CDR1 reads SGHVS; CDR2 reads FNYEAQ. There are 14 residues in the CDR3. V lost 4 bases and J 4 bases, leaving 10 bases between the germline ends. The CDR3 DNA reads TGTGCCAGCAGCTCGGGGTCCCTCACCGGGGAGCTGTTTTTT. Encoded protein: CASSSGSLTGELFF.

The chain has TRBV19 and TRBJ2-2; D uncertain. V lost 7 bases and J lost 4, with 13 bases in between. The V gene's germline CDR1 is LNHDA and CDR2 SQIVND (reference sequence). This CDR3 is 14 amino acids long. In DNA form, the CDR3 reads TGTGCCAGTACTGATAGACAAACCACCGGGGAGCTGTTTTTT. Amino acid sequence: CASTDRQTTGELFF.

This clonotype appeared many times. The chain recombines TRBV7-6 with TRBJ2-2; TRBD1 matches at 9 bases. The CDR3 is 17 amino acids. The germline CDR1 and CDR2 sequences are SGHVS and FNYEAQ. The V gene end was trimmed by 4 bases and the J gene end by 4 bases; junction bases not matched to a gene: 10. This chain's CDR3 is CASSSDRGIVPTGELFF. CDR3 DNA: TGTGCCAGCAGCTCGGACAGGGGCATTGTTCCCACCGGGGAGCTGTTTTTT.

V gene TRBV7-6 combines with J gene TRBJ1-1; D possibly corresponds to TRBD1 (5 bases). This CDR3 spans 16 amino acids. V shed 4 bases and J shed 0 bases, with 15 bases lying between them. CDR1 and CDR2 from the germline V gene are SGHVS and FNYEAQ. CDR3 DNA: TGTGCCAGCAGCTCACACCCGGCGGGACTGAACACTGAAGCTTTCTTT. Its protein is CASSSHPAGLNTEAFF.

The sample holds a few counts of this clonotype. V gene TRBV6-5 combines with J gene TRBJ1-6, with D perhaps TRBD1 (5 bases). CDR3 size: 14 residues. Per germline, CDR1 MNHEY and CDR2 SVGAGI. With 7 bases removed from V and 6 bases from J, the gap between germline ends came to 13 bases. DNA of the CDR3: TGTGCCAGCACCAGGGTTTCTATTAATTCACCCCTCCACTTT. Translation gives CASTRVSINSPLHF.

This clonotype turned up a few times. V is TRBV7-2 and J is TRBJ2-1, with 9 bases matching TRBD2. The CDR3 runs 15 residues. The germline CDR1 and CDR2 sequences are SGHTA and FQGNSA. Trimming cost V 5 bases and J 9 bases; bases outside gene matches: 11. This CDR3 reads CASSPGVAGVVEQFF. The CDR3 DNA sequence: TGTGCCAGCAGCCCCGGGGTAGCGGGAGTGGTTGAGCAGTTCTTC.

The chain is built from TRBV6-2 or TRBV6-3 and TRBJ1-2, with D possibly being TRBD1 (6 bases). The CDR3 loop spans 14 amino acids. Germline-derived CDR1 and CDR2 are MNHEY and SVGEGT. V lost 8 bases, J lost 14 bases, and 27 bases lay in between. Written as DNA, the CDR3 is TGTGCCAGCGACCCCGCATCGGGACAAGGGCCTTGTACCTTC. This translates into CASDPASGQGPCTF.

The table lists this clonotype with a few counts. One end of the junction fails to match germline, which may point to a read error. V gene TRBV27 combines with J gene TRBJ2-1; possibly TRBD2 for D (5 bases). CDR3 length equals 14 residues. Germline V lookup: CDR1 MNHEY, CDR2 SMNVEV (reference sequence). This CDR3 is CASSFKRLNKEQFF. In nucleotides, the CDR3 is TGTGCCAGCAGTTTTAAGAGACTAAACAAGGAGCAGTTCTTC.

The chain employs TRBV2 and TRBJ1-6, with D possibly matching TRBD1 (5 bases). Germline values: CDR1 SNHLY, CDR2 FYNNEI. The V and J ends lost 5 bases and 5 bases respectively, with 13 bases between them. The CDR3 extends over 15 amino acids. CDR3: CASSQGHNNNSPLHF. In DNA form, the CDR3 reads TGTGCCAGCAGTCAAGGACACAACAATAATTCACCCCTCCACTTT.

The rearrangement uses TRBV7-2 and TRBJ2-3; D unresolved. CDR3 size: 14 residues. Trimming left V 4 bases short and J 5 bases short, with 13 bases between. Looked up from germline, CDR1 is SGHTA and CDR2 is FQGNSA. In DNA, the CDR3 is TGTGCCAGCAGCTCACGCCTTGGTTTAGATACGCAGTATTTT. It codes for CASSSRLGLDTQYF.

V usage is TRBV7-9 and J usage is TRBJ2-2; unclear D gene. Germline-derived CDR1 and CDR2 are SEHNR and FQNEAQ (reference sequence). The CDR3 is made up of 14 amino acids. Between the trimmed V and J ends, which lost 4 bases and 7 bases, there was a span of 13 bases. The CDR3 DNA follows: TGTGCCAGCAGCTCCTTCCCCTCAGGCGGGGAGCTGTTTTTT. This encodes CASSSFPSGGELFF.

This clonotype was seen only a few times. The chain employs TRBV27 and TRBJ1-5, with TRBD1 identical over 8 bases. The ends lost 6 bases at V and 4 bases at J; junction bases unmatched: 8. The CDR3 consists of 15 residues. The germline gives CDR1 MNHEY, CDR2 SMNVEV (reference sequence). This CDR3 reads CASSPTGERNQPQHF. In DNA, the CDR3 is TGTGCCAGCAGCCCGACAGGGGAAAGGAATCAGCCCCAGCATTTT.

V usage is TRBV29-1 and J usage is TRBJ1-4, with TRBD1 matching over 8 bases. V lost 7 bases, J lost 5 bases, and 3 bases stayed unmatched. Germline loops: CDR1 SQVTM, CDR2 ANQGSEA. The CDR3 sequence is 12 residues long. The CDR3 nucleotides are TGCAGCGCGGGACAGGAGAATGAAAAACTGTTTTTT. It encodes CSAGQENEKLFF.

This clonotype turned up a few times. The gene calls are TRBV12-3 or TRBV12-4 and TRBJ2-7; no firm D call. V lost 6 bases to trimming and J lost 5 bases, with 8 bases between them. This CDR3 is built from 11 residues. The CDR3 DNA is TGTGCCAGCAGCCAAAGGGACGAGCAGTACTTC. As protein: CASSQRDEQYF.

This clonotype has only a few counts. The CDR3 DNA is TGTGCCAGTAGTATAAGAGGTAGAGGCAATCAGCCCCAGCATTTT. Its translation: CASSIRGRGNQPQHF. The chain employs TRBV19 and TRBJ1-5; D gene uncertain. V was shortened by 2 bases and J by 2 bases, with 10 bases between the two germline ends. Germline CDR1 reads LNHDA; CDR2 reads SQIVND (reference sequence). The CDR3 totals 15 residues.

This clonotype has only a few counts. The chain has TRBV6-1 and TRBJ1-5, with 7 bases fitting TRBD1. J gave up 0 bases and V 6 bases, and 2 bases lay outside the gene matches. This CDR3 region has 14 residues. The germline gives CDR1 MNHNS, CDR2 SASEGT. CDR3 residues: CASSRGSSNQPQHF. In nucleotides, the CDR3 is TGTGCCAGCAGCAGGGGGAGTAGCAATCAGCCCCAGCATTTT.

A few counts support this clonotype. The V gene is TRBV7-9, the J gene TRBJ2-1; 10 bases agree with TRBD2. The V gene end was trimmed by 7 bases and the J gene end by 3 bases; junction bases not matched to a gene: 3. The CDR3 covers 14 residues. From germline, CDR1 is SEHNR and CDR2 FQNEAQ (reference sequence). CDR3 DNA sequence: TGTGCCAGCAACACTAGCGGGGTCTACAATGAGCAGTTCTTC. Its protein is CASNTSGVYNEQFF.

V and J are TRBV5-4 and TRBJ2-2; 7 bases are shared with TRBD2. Germline V gene data show CDR1 as SGHNT and CDR2 as YYREEE (reference sequence). The V gene end was trimmed by 0 bases and the J gene end by 1 base; junction bases not matched to a gene: 3. The CDR3 spans 16 residues. The CDR3 loop is CASSLVVAGNTGELFF. The DNA of the CDR3 is TGTGCCAGCAGCTTGGTTGTAGCGGGGAACACCGGGGAGCTGTTTTTT.

The rearrangement joins TRBV27 to TRBJ2-3; D unclear. V shed 3 bases and J shed 5 bases, with 12 bases lying between them. This CDR3 has 14 amino acids. Germline V gene sequence: CDR1 MNHEY, CDR2 SMNVEV (reference sequence). CDR3 bases: TGTGCCAGCAGTTTCGCTGCCGCCGGAGATACGCAGTATTTT. Translated: CASSFAAAGDTQYF.

This clonotype has only a few counts. The chain carries TRBV7-8 and TRBJ2-5; D gene uncertain. Germline lookup yields CDR1 SGHVS and CDR2 FQNEAQ. V shed 4 bases and J shed 2 bases, with 14 bases lying between them. The CDR3 extends over 15 amino acids. The chain's CDR3 is CASSSSGSPQETQYF. The CDR3 region has the DNA TGTGCCAGCAGCTCCTCTGGCTCCCCACAAGAGACCCAGTACTTC.

This clonotype was seen just once. J is TRBJ1-1 and V is TRBV7-2; D might be TRBD1 (5 bases). V shed 5 bases and J shed 0 bases, with 10 bases lying between them. Per germline, CDR1 SGHTA and CDR2 FQGNSA. The CDR3 consists of 14 residues. In DNA form, the CDR3 reads TGTGCCAGCAGCCCGACAGCATTGAACACTGAAGCTTTCTTT. Its protein is CASSPTALNTEAFF.

This clonotype has just a few counts. The chain joins TRBV20-1 to TRBJ1-2; a weak D match, TRBD1 (6 bases). CDR1 DFQATT and CDR2 SNEGSKA come from the germline V gene (reference sequence). Trimming removed 5 bases at V and 6 bases at J, with 16 bases between. The CDR3 length is 13 residues. In nucleotides, the CDR3 is TGCAGTGCTGAGCCGAGGACAGCAAATGGCTACACCTTC. Translating gives CSAEPRTANGYTF.

V is TRBV20-1 and J is TRBJ2-3; D is unresolved. From germline, CDR1 is DFQATT and CDR2 SNEGSKA (reference sequence). Trimming pared 0 bases from V and 2 bases from J, leaving 12 bases between. The CDR3 covers 15 residues. The CDR3: CSARDPVWVTDTQYF. The CDR3 region has the DNA TGCAGTGCTAGAGATCCGGTTTGGGTCACAGATACGCAGTATTTT.

This sequence joins TRBV18 and TRBJ1-5; unclear D gene. Between the trimmed V and J ends, which lost 2 bases and 6 bases, there was a span of 14 bases. The CDR3 spans 15 residues. From germline, CDR1 is KGHSH and CDR2 LQKENI. CDR3: CASSPNRVSGQPQHF. CDR3 bases: TGTGCCAGCTCACCAAATCGAGTAAGCGGTCAGCCCCAGCATTTT. Drawing the rest from reference TRBV18 and TRBJ1-5, the complete variable domain is NAGVMQNPRHLVRRRGQEARLRCSPMKGHSHVYWYRQLPEEGLKFMVYLQKENIIDESGMPKERFSAEFPKEGPSILRIQQVVRGDSAAYFCASSPNRVSGQPQHFGDGTRLSIL.